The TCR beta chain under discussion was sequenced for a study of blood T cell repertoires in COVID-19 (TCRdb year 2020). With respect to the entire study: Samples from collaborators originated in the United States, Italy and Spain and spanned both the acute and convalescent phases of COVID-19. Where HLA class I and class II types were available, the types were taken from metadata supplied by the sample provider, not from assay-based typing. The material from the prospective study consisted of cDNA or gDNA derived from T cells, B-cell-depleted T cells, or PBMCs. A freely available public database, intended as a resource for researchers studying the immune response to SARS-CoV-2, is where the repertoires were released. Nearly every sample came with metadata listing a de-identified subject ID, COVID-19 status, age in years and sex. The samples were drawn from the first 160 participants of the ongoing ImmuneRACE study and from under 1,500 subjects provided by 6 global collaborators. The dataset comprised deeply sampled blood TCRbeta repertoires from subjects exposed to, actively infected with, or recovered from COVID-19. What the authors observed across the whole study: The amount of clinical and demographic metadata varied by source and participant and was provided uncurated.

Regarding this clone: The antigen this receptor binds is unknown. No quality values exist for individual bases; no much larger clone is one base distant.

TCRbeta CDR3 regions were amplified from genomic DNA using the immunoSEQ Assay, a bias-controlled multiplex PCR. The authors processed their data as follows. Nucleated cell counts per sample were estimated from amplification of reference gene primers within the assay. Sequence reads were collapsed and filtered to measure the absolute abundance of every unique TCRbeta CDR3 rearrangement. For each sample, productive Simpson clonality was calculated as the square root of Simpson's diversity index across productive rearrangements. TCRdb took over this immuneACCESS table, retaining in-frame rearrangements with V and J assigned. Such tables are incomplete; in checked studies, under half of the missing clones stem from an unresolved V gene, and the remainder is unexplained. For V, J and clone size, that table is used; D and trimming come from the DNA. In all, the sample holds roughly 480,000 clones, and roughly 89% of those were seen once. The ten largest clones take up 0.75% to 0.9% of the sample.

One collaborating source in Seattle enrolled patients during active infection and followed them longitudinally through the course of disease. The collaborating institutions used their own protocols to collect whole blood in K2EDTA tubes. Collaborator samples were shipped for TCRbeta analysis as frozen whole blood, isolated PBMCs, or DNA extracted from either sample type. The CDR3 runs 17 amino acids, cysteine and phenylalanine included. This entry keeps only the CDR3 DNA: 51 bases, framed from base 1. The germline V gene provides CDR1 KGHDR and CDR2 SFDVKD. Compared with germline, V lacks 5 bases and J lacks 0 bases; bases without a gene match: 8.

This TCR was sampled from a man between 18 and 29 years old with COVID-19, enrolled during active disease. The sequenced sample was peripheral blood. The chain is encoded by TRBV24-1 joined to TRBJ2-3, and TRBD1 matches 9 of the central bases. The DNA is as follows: TGTGCCACCAGTGGGACAGGGGCTCCCCCTAGCACAGATACGCAGTATTTT. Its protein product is CATSGTGAPPSTDTQYF.